Listed here are 9 T cell receptor beta chains from one sample, sequenced in a study of blood T cell repertoires in COVID-19. Sequenced by immunoSEQ multiplex PCR; TCRdb stores in-frame clones only, minus some. This table holds 440,000 or so clones, about 89% found once. The sample comprised peripheral blood. The origin of the receptors is a woman in her thirties or forties with COVID-19, enrolled during active disease.

This clone showed up just once. V is TRBV4-3 and J is TRBJ1-5, with D hard to call. CDR1 is LGHNA, CDR2 YSLEER, per germline. The CDR3 has 13 residues. V dropped 4 bases and J dropped 8 bases, with 12 bases sitting between them. For the CDR3, the DNA is TGCGCCAGCAGCCGAGACCGGGTGAAGCCCCAGCATTTT. Residues: CASSRDRVKPQHF.

CDR3 amino acids: CAISEVIVTNQPQHF. The CDR3 DNA is TGTGCCATCAGTGAGGTGATAGTTACCAATCAGCCCCAGCATTTT. The rearrangement uses TRBV10-3 and TRBJ1-5; D is unresolved. Trimming left V 2 bases short and J 3 bases short, with 11 bases between. Germline V gene sequence: CDR1 ENHRY, CDR2 SYGVKD. The CDR3 runs to 15 residues.

This sequence joins TRBV11-2 and TRBJ1-1; 8 nucleotides align to TRBD1. Germline CDR1 is SGHAT and CDR2 is FQNNGV. The CDR3 contains 15 residues. After removal of 3 bases from V and 2 bases from J, the junction contained 5 bases not matched to a gene. CDR3 nucleotide sequence: TGTGCCAGCAGCTTCCGACAGGGGCTCAACACTGAAGCTTTCTTT. Translating gives CASSFRQGLNTEAFF. Looking up the rest from reference TRBV11-2 and TRBJ1-1 gives the full variable domain: EAGVAQSPRYKIIEKRQSVAFWCNPISGHATLYWYQQILGQGPKLLIQFQNNGVVDDSQLPKDRFSAERLKGVDSTLKIQPAKLEDSAVYLCASSFRQGLNTEAFFGQGTRLTVV.

The chain couples TRBV2 to TRBJ1-2; a possible D gene is TRBD1 (6 bases). The CDR3 spans 17 residues. Trimming cost V 0 bases and J 8 bases, with 22 bases left between them. In germline, CDR1 is SNHLY, CDR2 FYNNEI. In DNA form, the CDR3 reads TGTGCCAGCAGTGAAGCGGTCAGTTGGGGGCTTGTAAGGGGCTACACCTTC. This sequence encodes CASSEAVSWGLVRGYTF.

The chain carries TRBV5-6 and TRBJ1-2, with D perhaps matching TRBD1 (6 bases). V was pared by 4 bases and J by 11 bases, with 18 bases between. Germline CDR1 reads SGHDT; CDR2 reads YYEEEE. This CDR3 has 13 residues. The CDR3 sequence: CASSPRGAGRYTF. DNA for the CDR3: TGTGCCAGCAGCCCTCGGGGGGCAGGGCGATACACCTTC.

The chain uses TRBV14 and TRBJ1-2, with 9 bases fitting TRBD1. Germline trimming cut 1 base from V and 3 bases from J; bases unmatched to any gene: 9. This CDR3 contains 17 residues. Germline lookup yields CDR1 SGHDN and CDR2 FVKESK. CDR3 sequence (DNA): TGTGCCAGCAGCCAAGCCCTATGGACAGGGGAGCACTATGGCTACACCTTC. Its protein is CASSQALWTGEHYGYTF. Full variable domain (rest looked up from reference TRBV14 and TRBJ1-2): EAGVTQFPSHSVIEKGQTVTLRCDPISGHDNLYWYRRVMGKEIKFLLHFVKESKQDESGMPNNRFLAERTGGTYSTLKVQPAELEDSGVYFCASSQALWTGEHYGYTFGSGTRLTVV.

The V gene is TRBV28, the J gene TRBJ1-4; possibly TRBD1 for D (5 bases). This CDR3 contains 14 residues. Germline-derived CDR1 and CDR2 are MDHEN and SYDVKM. Trimming stripped 3 bases from V and 7 bases from J, with 12 bases between. The CDR3 reads CASSFRGEGEKLFF. The CDR3 nucleotides read TGTGCCAGCAGTTTTCGGGGGGAGGGTGAAAAACTGTTTTTT. Together with reference TRBV28 and TRBJ1-4, the CDR3 gives the full variable domain: DVKVTQSSRYLVKRTGEKVFLECVQDMDHENMFWYRQDPGLGLRLIYFSYDVKMKEKGDIPEGYSVSREKKERFSLILESASTNQTSMYLCASSFRGEGEKLFFGSGTQLSVL.

The chain has TRBV19 and TRBJ2-4; D is perhaps TRBD1 (6 bases). Germline V lookup: CDR1 LNHDA, CDR2 SQIVND (reference sequence). V dropped 8 bases and J dropped 8 bases, with 16 bases sitting between them. This CDR3 spans 13 amino acids. The CDR3 sequence: CASRLDSSDIQYF. CDR3 DNA sequence: TGTGCCAGTCGACTGGACAGTTCGGACATTCAGTACTTC.

The rearrangement links TRBV6-1 to TRBJ1-1; 9 nucleotides line up with TRBD1. The CDR3 runs to 14 residues. Germline V lookup: CDR1 MNHNS, CDR2 SASEGT. V dropped 1 base and J dropped 7; count of bases not matched to a gene: 4. The DNA of the CDR3 is TGTGCCAGCAGTGAAGGGACAGGGGCCGGTGAAGCTTTCTTT. Translated: CASSEGTGAGEAFF.